Below, 27 T cell receptor beta chains from the same sample are listed, as sequenced in a study of blood T cell repertoires in COVID-19. Clones were read by immunoSEQ multiplex PCR, and TCRdb kept only the in-frame ones, dropping some. The table lists 270,000 or so clones, approximately 86% of them singletons. Material for sequencing was peripheral blood. These receptors came from a man aged 35 to 55 with active or convalescent COVID-19.

The V call is TRBV4-2, the J call TRBJ2-2, with 7 bases matching TRBD2. Germline V gene sequence: CDR1 LGHNA, CDR2 YNFKEQ. There are 17 residues in the CDR3. V gave up 1 base and J gave up 0 bases; unmatched junction bases: 5. The CDR3 DNA reads TGTGCCAGCAGCCAAGTTCTTGGACTAGCGAACACCGGGGAGCTGTTTTTT. Translation: CASSQVLGLANTGELFF.

There are a few counts of this clone. The rearrangement links TRBV29-1 to TRBJ1-1, with 8 positions matching TRBD1. This CDR3 has 13 residues. Trimming cost V 4 bases and J 4 bases; bases outside gene matches: 5. Germline V lookup: CDR1 SQVTM, CDR2 ANQGSEA. CDR3 residues: CSVAGGYGTEAFF. Written as DNA, the CDR3 is TGCAGCGTTGCAGGGGGCTACGGCACTGAAGCTTTCTTT.

The chain couples TRBV28 to TRBJ1-3; no definite D call. CDR1 is MDHEN and CDR2 is SYDVKM in the germline V gene. The germline V and J ends were trimmed by 5 bases and 0 bases, with 11 bases remaining between them. The CDR3 consists of 15 residues. The CDR3 sequence: CASSPAGDSGNTIYF. The CDR3 nucleotides are TGTGCCAGCAGTCCGGCCGGGGACTCTGGAAACACCATATATTTT. Drawing the rest from reference TRBV28 and TRBJ1-3, the complete variable domain is DVKVTQSSRYLVKRTGEKVFLECVQDMDHENMFWYRQDPGLGLRLIYFSYDVKMKEKGDIPEGYSVSREKKERFSLILESASTNQTSMYLCASSPAGDSGNTIYFGEGSWLTVV.

The chain is built from TRBV5-4 and TRBJ2-2; D unclear. V lost 3 bases, J lost 8 bases, and 8 bases lay in between. The CDR3 is 12 amino acids. CDR1 is SGHNT and CDR2 is YYREEE in the germline V gene (reference sequence). The CDR3 reads CASSWFRGELFF. The CDR3 coding sequence is TGTGCCAGCAGCTGGTTTCGGGGGGAGCTGTTTTTT.

The V gene is TRBV27, the J gene TRBJ2-7; no clear D. The germline CDR1 and CDR2 sequences are MNHEY and SMNVEV (reference sequence). V dropped 1 base and J dropped 1 base, with 5 bases sitting between them. This CDR3 is built from 13 residues. DNA of the CDR3: TGTGCCAGCAGTTTATATTTATCCTACGAGCAGTACTTC. Translated, it gives CASSLYLSYEQYF.

The chain combines TRBV24-1 with TRBJ1-5; D unclear. Germline V gives CDR1 KGHDR, CDR2 SFDVKD. CDR3 size: 15 residues. Trimming shortened V by 3 bases and J by 1 base, and 9 bases separated the two germline ends. The CDR3 nucleotides are TGTGCCACCAGTGATGCCGACACCAGCAATCAGCCCCAGCATTTT. Protein product: CATSDADTSNQPQHF.

The rearrangement joins TRBV30 to TRBJ2-7, with D possibly being TRBD1 (7 bases). Germline V gene data show CDR1 as GTSNPN and CDR2 as SVGIG (reference sequence). Trimming took off 2 bases at V and 3 bases at J, with 11 bases between the two ends. This CDR3 is built from 13 residues. The CDR3 sequence: CAWSLQGGYEQYF. As DNA, the CDR3 is TGTGCCTGGAGTCTCCAGGGGGGCTACGAGCAGTACTTC.

The chain is built from TRBV7-9 and TRBJ2-5; TRBD1 matches at 9 bases. Germline-derived CDR1 and CDR2 are SEHNR and FQNEAQ (reference sequence). The CDR3 loop spans 15 amino acids. With V trimmed by 5 bases and J by 3 bases, 7 bases remained unmatched. The CDR3 nucleotides are TGTGCCAGCAGCATAAGGACAGGGGCGGAAGAGACCCAGTACTTC. Translating gives CASSIRTGAEETQYF. The whole variable domain, filled in from reference TRBV7-9 and TRBJ2-5, reads DTGVSQNPRHKITKRGQNVTFRCDPISEHNRLYWYRQTLGQGPEFLTYFQNEAQLEKSRLLSDRFSAERPKGSFSTLEIQRTEQGDSAMYLCASSIRTGAEETQYFGPGTRLLVL.

The sample holds one count of this clone. The CDR3 nucleotides read TGTGCCAGCAGTTCTCCAGGGGCGCCGAGCACTGAAGCTTTCTTT. This codes for CASSSPGAPSTEAFF. The chain employs TRBV27 and TRBJ1-1; TRBD1 is a possible D gene (6 bases). CDR3 length: 15 residues. From germline, CDR1 is MNHEY and CDR2 SMNVEV (reference sequence). V dropped 4 bases and J dropped 4 bases, with 16 bases sitting between them.

This rearrangement joins TRBV5-1 to TRBJ1-5; no firm D call. V lost 0 bases and J 1 base, leaving 8 bases between the germline ends. This CDR3 is 15 amino acids long. Germline CDR1 reads SGHRS; CDR2 reads YFSETQ. The CDR3 here is CASSLAPGSNQPQHF. The DNA for the CDR3 is TGCGCCAGCAGCTTGGCGCCGGGGAGCAATCAGCCCCAGCATTTT.

V gene TRBV6-2 or TRBV6-3 combines with J gene TRBJ2-7; D unresolved. The CDR3 covers 12 residues. CDR1 and CDR2 (germline): MNHEY, SVGEGT. V lost 2 bases and J 3 bases, leaving 5 bases between the germline ends. CDR3 in amino acids: CASSYANYEQYF. The CDR3 DNA is TGTGCCAGCAGTTACGCTAACTACGAGCAGTACTTC.

This chain uses TRBV5-1 with TRBJ2-5, with D perhaps matching TRBD1 (6 bases). V was trimmed by 4 bases and J by 2 bases, leaving 15 bases between them. Looked up from germline, CDR1 is SGHRS and CDR2 is YFSETQ. This CDR3 has 15 amino acids. CDR3 DNA sequence: TGCGCCAGCAGCCCAGGCCAAGGGGGACAAGAGACCCAGTACTTC. Translated, it gives CASSPGQGGQETQYF.

In DNA, the CDR3 is TGTGCCAGCAGTTCCCCCTCGGGGGATGGCTACACCTTC. Protein sequence: CASSSPSGDGYTF. The rearrangement joins TRBV12-3 or TRBV12-4 to TRBJ1-2, with D perhaps matching TRBD1 (5 bases). V gave up 4 bases and J gave up 6 bases, with 12 bases separating them. CDR3 length equals 13 residues.

The CDR3 sequence is CASSEQAGSPYGYTF. The CDR3, as DNA: TGTGCCAGCAGTGAACAAGCAGGTTCCCCTTATGGCTACACCTTC. V gene TRBV6-1 combines with J gene TRBJ1-2; D remains unclear. Trimming took 2 bases from V and 5 from J, leaving 15 bases between them. Germline V lookup: CDR1 MNHNS, CDR2 SASEGT. The CDR3 contains 15 residues.

The J gene is TRBJ2-7, the V gene TRBV29-1, with 9 bases matching TRBD1. This CDR3 region has 14 residues. Germline assignment: CDR1 SQVTM and CDR2 ANQGSEA. The trim removed 6 bases at V and 2 bases at J, leaving 8 bases unmatched. The CDR3 DNA is TGCAGCGTGGCGGGGACAGGGATTCCCTACGAGCAGTACTTC. Amino acids: CSVAGTGIPYEQYF.

The chain has TRBV19 and TRBJ2-5; D possibly corresponds to TRBD2 (5 bases). V gave up 3 bases and J gave up 3 bases, with 11 bases separating them. The germline V gene has CDR1 LNHDA and CDR2 SQIVND (reference sequence). The CDR3 runs 14 residues. The CDR3 is CASSMVRAKETQYF. Here the CDR3 DNA reads TGTGCCAGTAGTATGGTGCGGGCCAAAGAGACCCAGTACTTC.

The chain couples TRBV10-2 to TRBJ1-4, with D hard to call. Between the trimmed V and J ends, which lost 11 bases and 2 bases, there was a span of 12 bases. This CDR3 comprises 13 residues. The germline V gene has CDR1 WSHSY and CDR2 SAAADI. The CDR3 loop is CASSVRTNEKLFF. The CDR3 coding sequence is TGCGCCTCGTCGGTTCGGACTAATGAAAAACTGTTTTTT.

The chain links TRBV2 to TRBJ1-2; a possible D gene is TRBD1 (5 bases). The CDR3 is 12 amino acids. V was trimmed by 6 bases and J by 2 bases, leaving 7 bases between them. Germline V gives CDR1 SNHLY, CDR2 FYNNEI. CDR3 protein: CASRRQNYGYTF. DNA for the CDR3: TGTGCCAGCAGGAGACAGAACTATGGCTACACCTTC.

The chain recombines TRBV11-3 with TRBJ2-3, with 9 bases fitting TRBD1. Per the germline V gene, CDR1 is SGHNT and CDR2 is YENEEA. This CDR3 contains 15 residues. J gave up 6 bases and V 5 bases, and 9 bases lay outside the gene matches. In nucleotides, the CDR3 is TGTGCCAGCAGCCCCACGGGACAGGGCATGGATACGCAGTATTTT. Translation gives CASSPTGQGMDTQYF.

The chain has TRBV20-1 and TRBJ1-2; 7 nucleotides line up with TRBD1. Germline V gene lookup returns CDR1 DFQATT and CDR2 SNEGSKA (reference sequence). Losses at the gene ends were 3 bases for V and 8 bases for J; bases not matched to a gene: 9. The CDR3 is 13 amino acids. CDR3 nucleotides: TGCAGTGCTAGTTCTACAGGGGTTTTGGGCTACACCTTC. It codes for CSASSTGVLGYTF.

The chain carries TRBV11-3 and TRBJ2-1; no clear D gene. This CDR3 is 13 amino acids long. V lost 8 bases to trimming and J lost 0 bases, with 8 bases between them. CDR1 SGHNT and CDR2 YENEEA come from the germline V gene. CDR3 in DNA: TGTGCCAGCCGAGGCAGCTCCTACAATGAGCAGTTCTTC. This gives the protein CASRGSSYNEQFF.

This clone was seen a few times. The chain is built from TRBV3-1 (or the pseudogene TRBV3-2) and TRBJ2-3; perhaps TRBD2 as D (6 bases). CDR3 length: 15 residues. The germline CDR1 and CDR2 sequences are LGHDT and YNNKEL (reference sequence). Deletions cut 1 base from V and 0 bases from J, with 8 bases between. CDR3: CASSQVGTSTDTQYF. The CDR3 DNA is TGTGCCAGCAGCCAAGTTGGGACTAGCACAGATACGCAGTATTTT.

This clone came up once. This chain uses TRBV19 with TRBJ1-4, with D possibly TRBD1 on 5 matching bases. CDR3 length: 13 amino acids. The V gene lost 4 bases and the J gene lost 12 bases, with 15 bases spanning the gap. Germline V gives CDR1 LNHDA, CDR2 SQIVND (reference sequence). The CDR3 region has the DNA TGTGCCAGTAGTAGTAGGGGATCGGATGAACTGTTTTTT. This sequence encodes CASSSRGSDELFF.

Comment on this clone: The junction and the germline gene differ at one end; a read error may be behind it. The chain joins TRBV5-4 to TRBJ2-1, with D maybe TRBD2 (6 bases). There are 14 residues in the CDR3. The germline V gene encodes CDR1 SGHNT and CDR2 YYREEE (reference sequence). The CDR3 here is CASSLRDSNNEQFF. Here the CDR3 DNA reads TGTGCCAGCAGCTTGAGGGACTCCAACAATGAGCAGTTCTTC. Based on the CDR3 plus reference TRBV5-4 and TRBJ2-1, the full variable domain is ETGVTQSPTHLIKTRGQQVTLRCSSQSGHNTVSWYQQALGQGPQFIFQYYREEENGRGNFPPRFSGLQFPNYSSELNVNALELDDSALYLCASSLRDSNNEQFFGPGTRLTVL.

The CDR3, as DNA: TGCGCCAGCAGCCGCCCGGGACAGCCTTTACAATCAGAGAGTGAGCAGTTCTTC. Residues: CASSRPGQPLQSESEQFF. The J gene is TRBJ2-1, the V gene TRBV5-1, with 7 bases identical to TRBD1. V shed 4 bases, J shed 9 bases, and the junction held 22 bases outside the gene matches. CDR3 size: 18 residues. The V gene's germline CDR1 is SGHRS and CDR2 YFSETQ.

The chain recombines TRBV11-2 with TRBJ2-4; D might be TRBD2 (5 bases). The CDR3 is made up of 16 amino acids. The germline gives CDR1 SGHAT, CDR2 FQNNGV. With 1 base removed from V and 7 bases from J, the gap between germline ends came to 17 bases. CDR3 sequence: CASSLGPGDQGNIQYF. CDR3 coding DNA: TGTGCCAGCAGCTTAGGTCCCGGGGATCAAGGGAACATTCAGTACTTC.

The V gene is TRBV6-1, the J gene TRBJ2-5; D possibly corresponds to TRBD2 (6 bases). CDR3 size: 13 residues. The germline gives CDR1 MNHNS, CDR2 SASEGT. Trimming stripped 2 bases from V and 9 bases from J, with 13 bases between. The CDR3 sequence: CASSESRGGAQYF. CDR3 DNA sequence: TGTGCCAGCAGTGAATCCCGGGGAGGTGCCCAGTACTTC.